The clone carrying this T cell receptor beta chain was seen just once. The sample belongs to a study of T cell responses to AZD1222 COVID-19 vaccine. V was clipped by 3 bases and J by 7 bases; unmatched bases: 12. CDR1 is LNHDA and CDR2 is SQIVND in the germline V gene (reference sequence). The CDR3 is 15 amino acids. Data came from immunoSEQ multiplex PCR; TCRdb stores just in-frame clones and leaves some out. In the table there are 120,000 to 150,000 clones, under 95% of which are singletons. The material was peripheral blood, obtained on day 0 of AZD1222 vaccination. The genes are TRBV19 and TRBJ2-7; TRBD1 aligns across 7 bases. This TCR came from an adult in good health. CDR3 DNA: TGTGCCAGTAGTATCTCGCAGGGCAGGGGGTCGGAGCAGTACTTC. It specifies CASSISQGRGSEQYF. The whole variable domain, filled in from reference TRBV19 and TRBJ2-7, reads DGGITQSPKYLFRKEGQNVTLSCEQNLNHDAMYWYRQDPGQGLRLIYYSQIVNDFQKGDIAEGYSVSREKKESFPLTVTSAQKNPTAFYLCASSISQGRGSEQYFGPGTRLTVT.